The 7 T cell receptor beta chains reported below all come from one sample, sequenced in a study of siplizumab effects on memory and regulatory T cells (dated 2019 in TCRdb). Libraries came from the immunoSEQ multiplex PCR assay. TCRdb mirrors the immuneACCESS table, restricted to in-frame sequences. Some clones are absent from its copies; in checked studies, under half trace to an unresolved V gene, and the reason for the others is unknown. For this sample there are 65,000 to 85,000 clones; roughly 93% appear just once. About 5% of the sample rests with the top ten. Material: CD8+ T cells sorted from blood. These receptors all stem from a human donor in good health.

The V call is TRBV5-4, the J call TRBJ1-4, with a tentative D call TRBD1 (5 bases). The germline CDR1 and CDR2 sequences are SGHNT and YYREEE (reference sequence). Trimming cost V 2 bases and J 8 bases, with 7 bases left between them. The CDR3 sequence is 12 residues long. The CDR3 region is CASSFPGEKLFF. In DNA form, the CDR3 reads TGTGCCAGCAGCTTCCCAGGGGAAAAACTGTTTTTT. The variable domain in full, with the rest retrieved from reference TRBV5-4 and TRBJ1-4, is ETGVTQSPTHLIKTRGQQVTLRCSSQSGHNTVSWYQQALGQGPQFIFQYYREEENGRGNFPPRFSGLQFPNYSSELNVNALELDDSALYLCASSFPGEKLFFGSGTQLSVL.

The rearrangement joins TRBV7-9 to TRBJ1-1; 7 bases are a match to TRBD1. Germline assignment: CDR1 SEHNR and CDR2 FQNEAQ (reference sequence). The CDR3 is made up of 14 amino acids. After removal of 5 bases from V and 4 bases from J, the junction contained 7 bases not matched to a gene. CDR3 sequence reads: CASSLDRVRTEAFF. CDR3 bases: TGTGCCAGCAGCCTAGACAGGGTTCGCACTGAAGCTTTCTTT.

The chain combines TRBV27 with TRBJ1-1; D uncertain. Germline-derived CDR1 and CDR2 are MNHEY and SMNVEV (reference sequence). The CDR3 is made up of 9 amino acids. V lost 6 bases, J lost 8 bases, and 4 bases lay in between. CDR3 DNA sequence: TGTGCCAGCAGACTAGAAGCTTTCTTT. It yields the protein CASRLEAFF.

This clone is a singleton in its sample. This chain links TRBV9 with TRBJ2-3; tentatively, D is TRBD2 (6 bases). V shed 4 bases and J shed 4 bases, with 13 bases lying between them. Germline loops: CDR1 SGDLS, CDR2 YYNGEE. The CDR3 covers 14 residues. The CDR3 DNA is TGTGCCAGCAGCATCGGCGGAGGGGCAGATACGCAGTATTTT. It specifies CASSIGGGADTQYF.

A word on this clone: This sample also contains other DNA sequences that code for the same CDR3. This chain links TRBV12-5 with TRBJ1-6; no firm D call. V lost 2 bases and J lost 0, with 14 bases in between. The germline gives CDR1 LGHNT, CDR2 FRNRAP. CDR3 length: 18 amino acids. The CDR3 region is CASGLQAVTSSYNSPLHF. DNA for the CDR3: TGTGCTAGTGGTTTGCAAGCAGTTACGAGCTCCTATAATTCACCCCTCCACTTT.

A single count supports this clone. The chain combines TRBV28 with TRBJ1-2, with TRBD1 matching over 7 bases. J lost 1 base, V lost 11 bases, and 13 bases had no gene match. Germline-derived CDR1 and CDR2 are MDHEN and SYDVKM. The CDR3 is made up of 15 amino acids. In DNA form, the CDR3 reads TGTGCCGCCTACAGGGGTGTGGAATTTAACTATGGCTACACCTTC. Amino acids: CAAYRGVEFNYGYTF.

The chain is built from TRBV28 and TRBJ2-3, with TRBD2 matching 12 bases. Germline lookup yields CDR1 MDHEN and CDR2 SYDVKM. The trim removed 2 bases at V and 4 bases at J, leaving 4 bases unmatched. This CDR3 comprises 16 residues. The CDR3 coding sequence is TGTGCCAGCAGTTTAACGACTAGCGGGGGAGCAGATACGCAGTATTTT. It yields the protein CASSLTTSGGADTQYF.